This T cell receptor beta chain derives from a study of T cell responses to AZD1222 COVID-19 vaccine. As concerns this clone: Antigen specificity is unknown.

Findings of the study overall: White British people made up most donors, females outnumbered males, and clonal diversity was possibly underestimated. An increase in Spike-specific TCR breadth and depth was observed after two AZD1222 doses. Nearly half of spike-specific TCRs reportedly target variant regions that are unmutated in the B.1.351 and B.1.1.7 variants. Only a handful of people who got AZD1222 tested seropositive at baseline.

Sequencing used immunoSEQ multiplex PCR; TCRdb keeps in-frame clones, though not all of them. This sample has some 80,000 clones, with about 87% found just once. V lost 7 bases, J lost 7 bases, and 8 bases stayed unmatched. CDR1 and CDR2 from the germline V gene are SGHAT and FQNNGV. The CDR3 covers 14 residues. Sequencing was performed on peripheral blood, taken 28 days after the second dose of the MenACWY control vaccine. This clonotype was sampled from an adult who received the MenACWY meningococcal vaccine as a control. The chain is built from TRBV11-2 and TRBJ2-2; TRBD2 matches at 8 bases. The DNA of the CDR3 is TGTGCCAGCACATTCCGGGAGGGGGTCGGGGAGCTGTTTTTT. This gives the protein CASTFREGVGELFF.